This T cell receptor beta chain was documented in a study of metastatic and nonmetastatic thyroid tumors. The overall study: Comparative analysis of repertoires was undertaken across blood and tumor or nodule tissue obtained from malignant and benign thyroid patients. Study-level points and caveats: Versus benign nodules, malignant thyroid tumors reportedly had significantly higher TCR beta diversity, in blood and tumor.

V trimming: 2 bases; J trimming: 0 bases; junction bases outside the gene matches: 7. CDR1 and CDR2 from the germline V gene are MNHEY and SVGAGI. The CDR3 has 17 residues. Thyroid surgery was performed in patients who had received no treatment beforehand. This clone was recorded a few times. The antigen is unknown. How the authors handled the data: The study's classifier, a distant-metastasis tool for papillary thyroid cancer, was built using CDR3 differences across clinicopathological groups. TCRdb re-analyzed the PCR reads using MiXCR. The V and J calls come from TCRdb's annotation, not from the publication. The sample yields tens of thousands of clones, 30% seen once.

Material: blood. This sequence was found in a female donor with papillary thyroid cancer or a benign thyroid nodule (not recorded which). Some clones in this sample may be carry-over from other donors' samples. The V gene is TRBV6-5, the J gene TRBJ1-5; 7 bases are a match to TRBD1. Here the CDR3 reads CASSYRGQSYSNQPQHF. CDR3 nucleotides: TGTGCCAGCAGTTACCGGGGACAGTCGTATAGCAATCAGCCCCAGCATTTT.